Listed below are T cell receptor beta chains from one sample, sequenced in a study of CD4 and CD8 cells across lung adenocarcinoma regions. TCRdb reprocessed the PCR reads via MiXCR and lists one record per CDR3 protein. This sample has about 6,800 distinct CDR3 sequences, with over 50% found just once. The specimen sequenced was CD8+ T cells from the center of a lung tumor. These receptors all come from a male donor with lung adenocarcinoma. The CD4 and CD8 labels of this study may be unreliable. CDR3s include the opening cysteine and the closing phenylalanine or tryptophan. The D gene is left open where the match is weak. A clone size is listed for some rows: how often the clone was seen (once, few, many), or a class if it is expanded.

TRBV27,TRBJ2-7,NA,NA,CASRGRGRDTQYF,TGTGCCAGCAGGGGGAGGGGCCGGGACACGCAGTACTTC
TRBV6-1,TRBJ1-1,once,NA,CASQGRRATEAFF,TGTGCCAGCCAAGGACGGCGGGCAACTGAAGCTTTCTTT
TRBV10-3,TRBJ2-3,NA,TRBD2,CAISEPLLAGAETQYF,TGTGCCATCAGTGAACCCCTACTAGCGGGGGCAGAGACGCAGTATTTC
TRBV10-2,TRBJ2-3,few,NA,CASRGRGSTGDTQYF,TGCGCCAGCAGGGGACGGGGGTCGACGGGGGATACGCAGTATTTT
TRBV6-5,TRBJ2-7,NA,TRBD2,CASSWGLALKIHEQYF,TGTGCCAGCAGTTGGGGACTAGCCCTTAAGATCCACGAGCAGTACTTC
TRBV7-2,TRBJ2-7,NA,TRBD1,CASSWSTGGEQYF,TGTGCCAGCAGCTGGTCCACAGGGGGCGAGCAGTACTTC
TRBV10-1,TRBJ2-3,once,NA,CAGSGGRDPDTQYF,TGCGCGGGCAGTGGGGGACGTGACCCAGATACGCAGTATTTC
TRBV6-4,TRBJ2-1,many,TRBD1,CASSDSGGEGEQFF,TGTGCCAGCAGTGACTCAGGGGGCGAGGGTGAGCAGTTCTTC
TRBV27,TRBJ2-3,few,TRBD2,CASSRRPGEGRTDTQYF,TGTGCCAGCAGTCGTCGTCCCGGGGAGGGCCGTACAGATACGCAGTATTTT
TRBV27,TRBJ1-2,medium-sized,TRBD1,CASSLTGGWGGYTF,TGTGCCAGCTCTCTGACAGGGGGCTGGGGTGGCTACACCTTC
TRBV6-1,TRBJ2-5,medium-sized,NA,CASSESGRSVETQYF,TGTGCCAGCAGTGAATCCGGACGGTCCGTGGAGACCCAGTACTTC
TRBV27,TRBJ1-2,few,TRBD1,CASSRSTGAGYGYTF,TGTGCCAGCAGTCGTTCGACAGGGGCAGGCTATGGCTACACCTTC
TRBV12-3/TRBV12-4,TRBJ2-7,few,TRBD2,CASSLEAWTSGRANEQYF,TGTGCCAGCAGTTTAGAGGCTTGGACTAGCGGGAGGGCCAATGAGCAGTACTTC
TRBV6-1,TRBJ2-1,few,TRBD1,CASSEDGTGTYNEQFF,TGTGCCAGCAGTGAAGATGGGACAGGGACCTACAATGAGCAGTTCTTC
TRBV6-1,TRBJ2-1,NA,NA,CASRDSSREQFF,TGTGCCAGCAGAGACAGTTCCCGTGAGCAGTTCTTC
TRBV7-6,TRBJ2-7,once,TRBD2,CASSSTSAEQYF,TGTGCCAGCAGCTCCACTAGCGCCGAGCAGTACTTC
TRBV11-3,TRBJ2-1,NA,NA,CASSLEGVYNEQFF,TGTGCCAGCAGCTTAGAAGGGGTCTACAATGAGCAGTTCTTC
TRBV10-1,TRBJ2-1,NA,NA,CPGRPTGSTNAQYF,TGCCCGGGCAGACCGACCGGGAGCACAAATGCGCAGTACTTT
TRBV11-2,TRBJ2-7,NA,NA,CASSLVEGGEQYF,TGTGCCAGCAGCTTAGTGGAGGGAGGCGAGCAGTACTTC
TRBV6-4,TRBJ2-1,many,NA,CASSVEEAGNNEQFF,TGTGCCAGCAGTGTGGAGGAAGCGGGTAACAATGAGCAGTTCTTC
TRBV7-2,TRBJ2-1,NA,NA,CASSLRGSDEQFF,TGTGCCAGCAGCCTCAGGGGTAGCGATGAGCAGTTCTTC
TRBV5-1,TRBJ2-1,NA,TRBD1,CASRGTGRGNEQFF,TGCGCCAGCAGGGGGACAGGGAGAGGCAATGAGCAGTTCTTC
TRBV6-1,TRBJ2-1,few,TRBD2,CASSVPGRRNEQFF,TGTGCCAGCAGTGTTCCCGGGAGGAGGAATGAGCAGTTCTTC
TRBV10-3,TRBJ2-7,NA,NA,CAGGLGGRLPDTQYF,TGTGCCGGGGGGCTCGGGGGCCGCCTCCCAGATACGCAGTACTTC
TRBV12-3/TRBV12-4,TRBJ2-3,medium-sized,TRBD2,CASTLSGRVADTQYF,TGTGCCAGCACCCTTAGCGGGAGGGTGGCAGATACGCAGTATTTT
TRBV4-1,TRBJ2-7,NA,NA,CASSDLDIFSSYEQYF,TGCGCCAGCAGCGATCTCGACATCTTCAGCTCCTACGAGCAGTACTTC
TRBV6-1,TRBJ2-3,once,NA,CAGSEASGKDTQYF,TGTGCCGGCAGTGAGGCTTCGGGCAAAGATACGCAGTATTTC
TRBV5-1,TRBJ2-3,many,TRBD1,CASSLETGVPQDTQYF,TGCGCCAGCAGCTTGGAGACAGGGGTCCCCCAAGATACGCAGTATTTT
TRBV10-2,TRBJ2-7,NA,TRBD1,CASRDRGKYEQYF,TGCGCCAGCAGGGACAGGGGGAAATACGAGCAGTACTTC
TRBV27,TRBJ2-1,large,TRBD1,CASSPSRQGHSYNEQFF,TGTGCCAGCAGTCCTAGCAGACAGGGGCACTCCTACAATGAGCAGTTCTTC
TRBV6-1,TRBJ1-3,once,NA,CARREGGSGNTIYF,TGTGCCCGCAGAGAGGGGGGATCCGGAAACACCATATATTTT
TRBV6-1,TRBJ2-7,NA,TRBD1,CASSVLQGASYEQYF,TGTGCCAGCAGTGTCCTGCAGGGGGCGAGCTACGAGCAGTACTTC
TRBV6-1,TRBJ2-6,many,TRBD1,CASGDRVTGANVLTF,TGTGCCAGCGGGGACAGGGTTACTGGGGCCAACGTCCTGACTTTC
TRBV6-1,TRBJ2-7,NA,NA,CASAETPLINEQYF,TGTGCCAGCGCCGAGACACCATTAATCAACGAGCAGTACTTC
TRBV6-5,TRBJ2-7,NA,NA,CASSYSHREYEQYF,TGTGCCAGCAGTTACTCTCACAGGGAGTACGAGCAGTACTTC
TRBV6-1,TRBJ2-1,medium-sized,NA,CASSEREQETQFF,TGTGCCAGCAGTGAACGGGAGCAAGAGACCCAGTTCTTC
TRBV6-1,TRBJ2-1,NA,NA,CASNVGTGEYNEEFF,TGTGCCAGCAACGTGGGGACCGGGGAGTACAATGAGGAGTTCTTC
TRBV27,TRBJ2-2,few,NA,CASSFNIQGGELFF,TGTGCCAGCAGTTTTAACATCCAAGGCGGGGAGCTGTTTTTT
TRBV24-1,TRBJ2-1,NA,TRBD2,CATSAFSGVSYNEQFF,TGTGCCACCAGTGCCTTTAGCGGGGTTTCCTACAATGAGCAGTTCTTC
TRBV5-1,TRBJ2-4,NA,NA,CASSGNGNIQYF,TGCGCCAGCAGCGGAAATGGAAACATTCAGTACTTC
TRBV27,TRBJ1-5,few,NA,CASSSEGWPQHF,TGTGCCAGCAGTTCAGAGGGATGGCCCCAGCATTTT
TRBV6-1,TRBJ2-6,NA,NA,CASSERASGANVLTF,TGTGCCAGCAGCGAACGCGCTAGTGGGGCCAACGTCCTGACTTTC
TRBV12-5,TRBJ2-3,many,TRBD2,CASGLVGSGRRTDTQYF,TGTGCTAGTGGTTTGGTTGGTAGCGGGAGAAGGACAGATACGCAGTATTTT
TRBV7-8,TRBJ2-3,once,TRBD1,CASSNRTGGVLADTQYF,TGTGCCAGCAGCAACCGTACAGGGGGTGTACTCGCAGATACGCAGTATTTT
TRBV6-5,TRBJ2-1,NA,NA,CASSYSDMVCF,TGTGCCAGCAGTTACTCCGACATGGTTTGTTTC
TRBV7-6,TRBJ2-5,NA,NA,CASSRGLNGWQETQYF,TGTGCCAGCAGCCGCGGTCTTAACGGTTGGCAAGAGACCCAGTACTTC
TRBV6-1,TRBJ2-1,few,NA,CASKNRVNNEQFF,TGTGCCAGCAAAAACAGGGTTAACAATGAGCAGTTCTTC
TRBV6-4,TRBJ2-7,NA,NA,CASGGGGGGDKETQYF,TGTGCCAGCGGTGGCGGAGGGGGCGGTGACAAAGAGACGCAGTACTTC
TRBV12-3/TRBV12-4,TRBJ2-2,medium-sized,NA,CASSLGAANTGELFF,TGTGCCAGCAGTTTAGGAGCGGCTAACACCGGGGAGCTGTTTTTT
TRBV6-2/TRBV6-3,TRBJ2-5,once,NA,CASSSAGTYNEQYF,TGTGCCAGCAGTTCGGCGGGTACCTACAATGAGCAGTACTTC
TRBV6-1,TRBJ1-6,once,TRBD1,CASRQGERYNSPLHF,TGTGCCAGCAGACAGGGGGAACGCTATAATTCACCCCTCCACTTT
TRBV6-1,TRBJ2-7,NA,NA,CASSEGGDTTYEQYF,TGTGCCAGCAGTGAAGGGGGGGACACCACCTACGAGCAGTACTTC